The sequence of this T cell receptor (beta chain) was determined in a study of T cell changes during pregnancy in multiple sclerosis (dated by TCRdb to the late 2010s). Describing the broader study: The study examined how the T cell repertoire changed over the course of pregnancy in women with multiple sclerosis.

With respect to this clone: Its antigen is unknown. Within one base of it there is no much larger clone, and no base qualities were kept.

V was cut back by 0 bases and J by 1 base, leaving a gap of 6 bases between them. Counted from cysteine to phenylalanine, this CDR3 has 13 amino acids. The entry retains the CDR3 DNA only, 39 bases that are in frame from base 1. The CDR1 and CDR2 encoded by the germline V gene (reference sequence) are GTSNPN and SVGIG. Library generation was performed with the immunoSEQ multiplex PCR assay. As stored in TCRdb, this immuneACCESS dataset retains in-frame rearrangements with V and J assigned. A fraction of the clones does not appear; measured against another copy, unresolved V genes explain less than half of the discrepancy, and the remainder lacks a known reason. Across this sample there are fewer than 50,000 clones, with around 90% seen only once. The ten largest make up 10% of the sample.

The clonotype originates from a female donor with multiple sclerosis, enrolled in a pregnancy study. Sample: CD8+ T cells from peripheral blood mononuclear cells, taken after pregnancy. The V and J segments used are TRBV30 and TRBJ1-1; no D gene call is confident. CDR3 reads: CAWSVLENTEAFF. Here is the DNA: TGTGCCTGGAGTGTACTTGAGAACACTGAAGCTTTCTTT.